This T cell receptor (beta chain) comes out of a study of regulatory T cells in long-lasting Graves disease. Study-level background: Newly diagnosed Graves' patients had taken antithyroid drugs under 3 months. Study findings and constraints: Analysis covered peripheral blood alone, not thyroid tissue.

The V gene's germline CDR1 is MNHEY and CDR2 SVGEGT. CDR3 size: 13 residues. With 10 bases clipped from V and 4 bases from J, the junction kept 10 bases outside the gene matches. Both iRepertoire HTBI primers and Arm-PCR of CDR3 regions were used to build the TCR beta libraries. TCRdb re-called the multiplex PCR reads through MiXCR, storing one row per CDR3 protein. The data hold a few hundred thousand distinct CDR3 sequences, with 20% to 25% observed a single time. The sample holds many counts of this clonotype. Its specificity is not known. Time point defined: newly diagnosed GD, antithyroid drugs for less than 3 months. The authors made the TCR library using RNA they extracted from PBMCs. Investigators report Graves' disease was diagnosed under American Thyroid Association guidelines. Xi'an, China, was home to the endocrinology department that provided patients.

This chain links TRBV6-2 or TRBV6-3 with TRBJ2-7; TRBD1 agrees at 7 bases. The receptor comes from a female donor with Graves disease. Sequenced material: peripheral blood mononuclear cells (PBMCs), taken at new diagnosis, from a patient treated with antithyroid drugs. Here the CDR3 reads CATMEMTGYEQYF. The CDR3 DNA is TGTGCCACCATGGAGATGACAGGGTACGAGCAGTACTTC.